The 17 T cell receptor beta chains listed next were all sequenced from one sample in a study of blood T cell repertoires in COVID-19. Repertoires were generated with immunoSEQ multiplex PCR, while TCRdb's copy carries only in-frame clones and drops some. The sample consists of 150,000 to 200,000 clones, about four fifths of them appearing once. Sequenced: PBMCs or T cells enriched from blood (not recorded which). All receptors derive from a man aged 45 to 65 who had recovered from COVID-19.

The chain employs TRBV14 and TRBJ2-1, with 9 bases fitting TRBD2. This CDR3 is built from 14 residues. CDR1 and CDR2 from the germline V gene are SGHDN and FVKESK. V trimming: 8 bases; J trimming: 3 bases; junction bases outside the gene matches: 5. CDR3 bases: TGTGCCAGCTGTAGCGGGAGAGACTACAATGAGCAGTTCTTC. Translating it yields CASCSGRDYNEQFF.

This rearrangement joins TRBV12-3 or TRBV12-4 to TRBJ2-5, with D unclear. This CDR3 region has 12 residues. Trimming pared 3 bases from V and 5 bases from J, leaving 7 bases between. This chain's CDR3 is CASSFNGETQYF. DNA for the CDR3: TGTGCCAGCAGTTTTAACGGGGAGACCCAGTACTTC.

This sequence joins TRBV19 and TRBJ1-1, with 7 bases identical to TRBD1. This CDR3 spans 11 amino acids. The V gene's germline CDR1 is LNHDA and CDR2 SQIVND (reference sequence). After removal of 8 bases from V and 7 bases from J, the junction contained 4 bases not matched to a gene. The CDR3 DNA reads TGTGCCAGTGGGACAGCTGTTGAAGCTTTCTTT. Amino acid sequence: CASGTAVEAFF. The full variable domain, rest sourced from reference TRBV19 and TRBJ1-1, is DGGITQSPKYLFRKEGQNVTLSCEQNLNHDAMYWYRQDPGQGLRLIYYSQIVNDFQKGDIAEGYSVSREKKESFPLTVTSAQKNPTAFYLCASGTAVEAFFGQGTRLTVV.

The chain couples TRBV7-3 to TRBJ2-3; a possible D gene is TRBD1 (6 bases). From germline, CDR1 is SGHTA and CDR2 FQGTGA. V was shortened by 6 bases and J by 2 bases, with 12 bases between the two germline ends. CDR3 length equals 14 residues. CDR3: CASSRGQITDTQYF. The DNA for the CDR3 is TGTGCCAGCAGTCGAGGACAGATCACAGATACGCAGTATTTT. The full variable domain, with the rest looked up from reference TRBV7-3 and TRBJ2-3, is GAGVSQTPSNKVTEKGKYVELRCDPISGHTALYWYRQSLGQGPEFLIYFQGTGAADDSGLPNDRFFAVRPEGSVSTLKIQRTERGDSAVYLCASSRGQITDTQYFGPGTRLTVL.

V and J are TRBV5-7 and TRBJ1-2; no clear D. TRBV5-7 is an ORF for which the function is uncertain. This CDR3 is built from 14 residues. V dropped 4 bases and J dropped 4 bases, with 14 bases sitting between them. CDR3 sequence (DNA): TGTGCCAGCAGCCCTGGTGGGAGCTCCTATGGCTACACCTTC. Its protein is CASSPGGSSYGYTF.

The rearrangement links TRBV7-2 to TRBJ2-5; 12 bases align to TRBD1. Germline loops: CDR1 SGHTA, CDR2 FQGNSA. J was trimmed by 4 bases and V by 5 bases; bases with no gene match: 5. The CDR3 loop spans 15 amino acids. The CDR3, as DNA: TGTGCCAGCAGCCGCGGGACAGGGGGCGTAGAGACCCAGTACTTC. Its translation: CASSRGTGGVETQYF.

V gene TRBV3-1 (or the pseudogene TRBV3-2) combines with J gene TRBJ1-1; D unclear. This CDR3 comprises 14 residues. Per the germline V gene, CDR1 is LGHDT and CDR2 is YNNKEL (reference sequence). Trimming cost V 1 base and J 3 bases, with 9 bases left between them. CDR3 sequence reads: CASSQGPTHTEAFF. The CDR3 DNA reads as TGTGCCAGCAGCCAAGGCCCGACTCACACTGAAGCTTTCTTT.

The V gene is TRBV5-4, the J gene TRBJ1-4, with a possible D match to TRBD1 (5 bases). Germline V gives CDR1 SGHNT, CDR2 YYREEE (reference sequence). The length of the CDR3 is 14 residues. V lost 4 bases to trimming and J lost 11 bases, with 18 bases between them. The CDR3 sequence: CASSEDRLMRKLFF. The CDR3 nucleotides read TGTGCCAGCAGCGAAGACAGATTAATGAGGAAACTGTTTTTT.

The chain has TRBV4-2 and TRBJ1-6, with a tentative D call TRBD1 (5 bases). The germline gives CDR1 LGHNA, CDR2 YNFKEQ. The CDR3 loop spans 15 amino acids. V lost 4 bases and J lost 10, with 17 bases in between. In DNA, the CDR3 is TGTGCCAGCAGCCCGCCCGGGACTTTATACTCACCCCTCCACTTT. It codes for CASSPPGTLYSPLHF.

The chain has TRBV5-1 and TRBJ1-4; 7 bases line up with TRBD1. Trimming removed 3 bases from V and 5 bases from J; junction bases left unmatched: 13. This CDR3 comprises 17 residues. Germline CDR1 SGHRS, CDR2 YFSETQ. CDR3 bases: TGCGCCAGCAGCTCGAACTTAATAGGGGGCCGAAATGAAAAACTGTTTTTT. This encodes CASSSNLIGGRNEKLFF.

This chain connects TRBV28 to TRBJ1-2; TRBD1 is a possible D gene (5 bases). V was shortened by 7 bases and J by 3 bases, with 12 bases between the two germline ends. This CDR3 contains 13 residues. Germline-derived CDR1 and CDR2 are MDHEN and SYDVKM. This CDR3 is CASMVGADYGYTF. CDR3 nucleotides: TGTGCCAGCATGGTTGGGGCGGACTATGGCTACACCTTC.

The table lists this clone with a count of one. The identical CDR3 is also encoded by other nucleotide sequences in the sample. The chain recombines TRBV6-5 with TRBJ2-2; D unclear. V lost 5 bases and J lost 2, with 3 bases in between. There are 12 residues in the CDR3. From germline, CDR1 is MNHEY and CDR2 SVGAGI. CDR3 amino acids: CASSQNTGELFF. CDR3 DNA: TGTGCCAGCAGTCAAAACACCGGGGAGCTGTTTTTT.

This rearrangement joins TRBV14 to TRBJ2-5; 15 nucleotides match TRBD2. The CDR3 runs to 15 residues. The V segment lost 5 bases and the J segment 4 bases; nucleotides outside the gene matches: 2. Per germline, CDR1 SGHDN and CDR2 FVKESK. The CDR3 sequence is CASSWGLAGGETQYF. DNA for the CDR3: TGTGCCAGCAGCTGGGGACTAGCGGGAGGAGAGACCCAGTACTTC.

The chain combines TRBV1 with TRBJ2-2; TRBD2 is the table's D call and was not checked against the DNA. TRBV1 is a recognized pseudogene. The CDR3 sequence is 16 residues long. The CDR3 DNA follows: TGCACCAGCAGCCTTAGGCGGGAGGTAGAAGGAGGGGAGCTGTTTTTT. Encoded protein: CTSSLRREVEGGELFF.

This chain uses TRBV27 with TRBJ2-1; TRBD2 might be the D (6 bases). The CDR3 is 13 amino acids. The germline CDR1 and CDR2 sequences are MNHEY and SMNVEV (reference sequence). Trimming left V 0 bases short and J 9 bases short, with 9 bases between. The chain's CDR3 is CASSLSGGSEQFF. The DNA of the CDR3 is TGTGCCAGCAGTTTATCAGGAGGGAGTGAGCAGTTCTTC.

The chain links TRBV2 to TRBJ2-7; TRBD2 agrees at 7 bases. The CDR3 is 13 residues long. In germline, CDR1 is SNHLY, CDR2 FYNNEI. J was trimmed by 3 bases and V by 7 bases; bases with no gene match: 6. CDR3 DNA sequence: TGTGCCAGCATGGCAGGGAGGGTCTACGAGCAGTACTTC. As protein: CASMAGRVYEQYF.

The chain joins TRBV7-9 to TRBJ1-3, with 7 bases matching TRBD1. After removal of 4 bases from V and 0 bases from J, the junction contained 15 bases not matched to a gene. This CDR3 is built from 19 residues. Germline lookup yields CDR1 SEHNR and CDR2 FQNEAQ (reference sequence). Written as DNA, the CDR3 is TGTGCCAGCAGCTCCCTAAGAGGCGGGACAGTGCTCTCTGGAAACACCATATATTTT. Translated: CASSSLRGGTVLSGNTIYF.